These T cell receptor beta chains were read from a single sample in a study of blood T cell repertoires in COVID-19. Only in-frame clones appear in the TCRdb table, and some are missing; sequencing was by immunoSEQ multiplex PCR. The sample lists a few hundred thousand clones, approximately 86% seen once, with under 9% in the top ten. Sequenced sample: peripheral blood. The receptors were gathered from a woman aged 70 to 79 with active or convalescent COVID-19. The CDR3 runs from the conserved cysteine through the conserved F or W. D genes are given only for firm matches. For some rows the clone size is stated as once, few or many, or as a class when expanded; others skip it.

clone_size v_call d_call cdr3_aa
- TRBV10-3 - CAIITGGNEQFF
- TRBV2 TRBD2 CASSPGLAGGLGTDTQYF
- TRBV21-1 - CASSKAGRGEETQYF
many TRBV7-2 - CASRLGQRNTEAFF
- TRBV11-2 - CASSQPAGYTDTQYF
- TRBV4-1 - CASSHTTGLPVTQPQHF
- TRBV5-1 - CASSFDRYQPQHF
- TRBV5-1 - CASGMTEETQYF
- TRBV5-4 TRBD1 CASSPGQGNAFF
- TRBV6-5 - CASSYSIQGNEAFF
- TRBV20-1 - CSASFPDTQYF
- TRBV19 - CASSIVRYTGELFF
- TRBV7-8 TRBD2 CASSLSGGNNEQFF
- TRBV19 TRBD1 CASSIKGAGNTIYF
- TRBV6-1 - CASSELLGEGGYTF
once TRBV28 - CASKRVEQFF
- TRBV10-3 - CAISQGVSTNYGYTF
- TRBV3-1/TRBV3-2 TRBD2 CASSQSSSGGEEQFF
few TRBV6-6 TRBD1 CASSTSGQGVGYTF
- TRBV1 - CTSSQMTGTGANVLTF
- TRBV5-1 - CASSFLQGPNTEAFF
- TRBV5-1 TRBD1 CASMGTDSYEQYF
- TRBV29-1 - CSVDGGIYEQYF
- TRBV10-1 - CASSASLNTEAFF
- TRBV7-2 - CASSHRRGVLNTEAFF
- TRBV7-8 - CASSLYRGNTEAFF
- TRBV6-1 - CASSARPFTRDDNSPLHF
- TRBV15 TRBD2 CATSRFRLAGLNNEQFF
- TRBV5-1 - CASSLPHRVDEQFF
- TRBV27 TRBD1 CASSFKDRDFGYEQYF
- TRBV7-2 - CASSFLTGQPQHF
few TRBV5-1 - CANPSRLANYGYTF
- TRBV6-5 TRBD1 CASRPGTEHQPQHF
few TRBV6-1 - CASSEQGQSNEKLFF
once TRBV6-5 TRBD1 CADSQGIYNYGYTF